One and the same sample provided the 25 T cell receptor beta chains below, sequenced in a study of T cells in localized non-small cell lung cancer. Data came from immunoSEQ multiplex PCR; TCRdb stores just in-frame clones and leaves some out. The sample yields about 23,000 clones, more than 75% seen once. The specimen comprised peripheral blood, sampled before any cancer treatment. These receptors were collected from a male donor older than 55 with stage I squamous cell lung carcinoma.

This clone appeared a single time. The V and J genes are TRBV6-6 and TRBJ2-3, with a weak D call TRBD2 (5 bases). Between the trimmed V and J ends, which lost 2 bases and 4 bases, there was a span of 7 bases. This CDR3 region has 13 residues. The germline V gene encodes CDR1 MNHNY and CDR2 SVGAGI (reference sequence). The CDR3 here is CASSYEGPDTQYF. DNA of the CDR3: TGTGCCAGCAGTTACGAGGGTCCAGATACGCAGTATTTT.

V and J are TRBV2 and TRBJ2-6, with 9 nucleotides matching TRBD1. Per germline, CDR1 SNHLY and CDR2 FYNNEI. Trimming removed 6 bases from V and 4 bases from J; junction bases left unmatched: 7. This CDR3 is built from 16 residues. The DNA for the CDR3 is TGTGCCAGCAGCGGACAGGGGTCGGGAGGGGCCAACGTCCTGACTTTC. Translation: CASSGQGSGGANVLTF.

This sequence joins TRBV7-8 and TRBJ2-4, with D maybe TRBD2 (5 bases). Germline V gene data show CDR1 as SGHVS and CDR2 as FQNEAQ. This CDR3 is built from 15 residues. The V gene lost 2 bases and the J gene lost 0 bases, with 8 bases spanning the gap. This CDR3 reads CASSLRGLAKNIQYF. Here the CDR3 DNA reads TGTGCCAGCAGCTTAAGAGGGCTAGCCAAAAACATTCAGTACTTC.

This clone has a single count. The chain recombines TRBV5-1 with TRBJ1-3, with a weak D call TRBD1 (5 bases). This CDR3 comprises 13 residues. The germline CDR1 and CDR2 sequences are SGHRS and YFSETQ. V was shortened by 0 bases and J by 7 bases, with 8 bases between the two germline ends. This CDR3 reads CASSLARGNTIYF. In nucleotides, the CDR3 is TGCGCCAGCAGCTTGGCCCGGGGCAACACCATATATTTT.

This clone was seen just once. The rearrangement uses TRBV7-9 and TRBJ1-2; D is ambiguous. Germline-derived CDR1 and CDR2 are SEHNR and FQNEAQ (reference sequence). The CDR3 totals 14 residues. The V end was cut by 4 bases, the J end by 2 bases, with 11 bases between. In nucleotides, the CDR3 is TGTGCCAGCAGCTCCTTTCGACGGAACTATGGCTACACCTTC. Its protein is CASSSFRRNYGYTF.

The chain has TRBV7-8 and TRBJ1-3, with D hard to call. V was clipped by 10 bases and J by 0 bases, with 13 bases between them. The CDR3 has 14 residues. Germline CDR1 and CDR2: SGHVS and FQNEAQ. The CDR3 here is CATSRLNSGNTIYF. CDR3 coding DNA: TGTGCCACCTCACGACTTAACTCTGGAAACACCATATATTTT.

This clone was seen just once. V is TRBV6-5 and J is TRBJ1-5, with 12 bases that match TRBD1. The germline V gene encodes CDR1 MNHEY and CDR2 SVGAGI. J was trimmed by 6 bases and V by 5 bases; bases with no gene match: 2. The CDR3 contains 14 residues. The CDR3 spells CASSRDRGRQPQHF. In nucleotides, the CDR3 is TGTGCCAGCAGTCGGGACAGGGGGCGTCAGCCCCAGCATTTT.

V is TRBV15 and J is TRBJ2-7; D is ambiguous. The germline gives CDR1 LNHNV, CDR2 YYDKDF (reference sequence). V was pared by 0 bases and J by 0 bases, with 6 bases between. This CDR3 comprises 14 residues. Here the CDR3 DNA reads TGTGCCACCAGCAGAGAGCCGTTCTCCTACGAGCAGTACTTC. Translating gives CATSREPFSYEQYF.

The CDR3 sequence: CASSISSGGQETQYF. Written as DNA, the CDR3 is TGTGCCAGTAGTATATCGTCGGGGGGCCAAGAGACCCAGTACTTC. The rearrangement links TRBV19 to TRBJ2-5, with TRBD2 matching 7 bases. Germline assignment: CDR1 LNHDA and CDR2 SQIVND (reference sequence). This CDR3 has 15 amino acids. After removal of 2 bases from V and 1 base from J, the junction contained 4 bases not matched to a gene.

This clone showed up just once. The chain uses TRBV10-3 and TRBJ2-1; D tentatively reads TRBD1 or TRBD2 (6 bases each). This CDR3 is built from 14 residues. V gave up 10 bases and J gave up 0 bases, with 13 bases separating them. The germline V gene has CDR1 ENHRY and CDR2 SYGVKD. CDR3 bases: TGTGCCACAGAGGGGGGAGACTCCTACAATGAGCAGTTCTTC. This encodes CATEGGDSYNEQFF.

The V and J genes are TRBV10-3 and TRBJ1-2; D gene unclear. V was shortened by 3 bases and J by 5 bases, with 13 bases between the two germline ends. Germline V gene data show CDR1 as ENHRY and CDR2 as SYGVKD. The CDR3 has 14 residues. The CDR3 DNA follows: TGTGCCATCAGTGACGGGTATAGCATTTATGGCTACACCTTC. This sequence encodes CAISDGYSIYGYTF.

V and J are TRBV5-5 and TRBJ2-7; a weak D match, TRBD1 (6 bases). CDR1 is SGHKS and CDR2 is YYEKEE in the germline V gene (reference sequence). This CDR3 spans 14 amino acids. Trimming shortened V by 2 bases and J by 2 bases, and 11 bases separated the two germline ends. CDR3 sequence (DNA): TGTGCCAGCAGCTTTTGGACAGAAGCCTACGAGCAGTACTTC. Translating it yields CASSFWTEAYEQYF.

J is TRBJ1-1 and V is TRBV19, with 8 positions matching TRBD1. CDR3 length: 14 amino acids. Per germline, CDR1 LNHDA and CDR2 SQIVND (reference sequence). Germline trimming cut 6 bases from V and 4 bases from J; bases unmatched to any gene: 7. CDR3 nucleotide sequence: TGTGCCAGTAGCGGACAGGGTTTCGGCACTGAAGCTTTCTTT. Its translation is CASSGQGFGTEAFF.

V is TRBV7-2 and J is TRBJ2-7; TRBD2 matches at 7 bases. This CDR3 is built from 14 residues. With 5 bases clipped from V and 6 bases from J, the junction kept 10 bases outside the gene matches. Per germline, CDR1 SGHTA and CDR2 FQGNSA. The CDR3 DNA reads as TGTGCCAGCAGCCCCCCCGTCTCGGGAGGCGAGCAGTACTTC. It translates to CASSPPVSGGEQYF.

The chain carries TRBV29-1 and TRBJ1-1; 9 bases line up with TRBD1. With V trimmed by 5 bases and J by 11 bases, 12 bases remained unmatched. The germline V gene encodes CDR1 SQVTM and CDR2 ANQGSEA. The CDR3 covers 13 residues. CDR3 amino acids: CSVSTGGQSNAFF. The CDR3 DNA follows: TGCAGCGTTTCAACAGGGGGCCAATCCAACGCTTTCTTT.

The CDR3 reads CASSLGNNYGYTF. The CDR3 coding sequence is TGTGCCAGCAGCCTAGGGAATAACTATGGCTACACCTTC. This chain joins TRBV5-4 and TRBJ1-2; D gene ambiguous. V was clipped by 4 bases and J by 1 base, with 8 bases between them. The germline V gene has CDR1 SGHNT and CDR2 YYREEE (reference sequence). The CDR3 extends over 13 amino acids. Combining the CDR3 with reference TRBV5-4 and TRBJ1-2 gives the whole variable domain ETGVTQSPTHLIKTRGQQVTLRCSSQSGHNTVSWYQQALGQGPQFIFQYYREEENGRGNFPPRFSGLQFPNYSSELNVNALELDDSALYLCASSLGNNYGYTFGSGTRLTVV.

This clone appeared a single time. The J gene is TRBJ1-1, the V gene TRBV6-6; the D is unclear. CDR3 length: 13 amino acids. The V end was cut by 4 bases, the J end by 2 bases, with 8 bases between. Germline V gives CDR1 MNHNY, CDR2 SVGAGI (reference sequence). As DNA, the CDR3 is TGTGCCAGCAGTTTGACACCCAACACTGAAGCTTTCTTT. Its protein is CASSLTPNTEAFF.

J is TRBJ2-7 and V is TRBV5-6, with 10 bases lining up with TRBD2. This CDR3 is 16 amino acids long. V lost 3 bases and J lost 3; bases outside the gene matches: 9. In germline, CDR1 is SGHDT, CDR2 YYEEEE. The CDR3: CASSSPSGGHIYEQYF. CDR3 nucleotide sequence: TGTGCCAGCAGCTCCCCTAGCGGGGGTCATATCTACGAGCAGTACTTC.

This rearrangement joins TRBV29-1 to TRBJ1-5, with a weak D call TRBD1 (5 bases). The germline gives CDR1 SQVTM, CDR2 ANQGSEA. Deletions cut 7 bases from V and 4 bases from J, with 17 bases between. CDR3 length: 14 amino acids. CDR3 sequence (DNA): TGCAGCGCAAGAGGCTTGGGGGGAAATCAGCCCCAGCATTTT. It specifies CSARGLGGNQPQHF.

The chain uses TRBV10-1 and TRBJ2-3; D unclear. CDR3 length equals 14 residues. CDR1 and CDR2 (germline): WNHNN, SYGVQD (reference sequence). With 2 bases removed from V and 2 bases from J, the gap between germline ends came to 8 bases. This CDR3 is CASSEESNTDTQYF. The CDR3 nucleotides read TGCGCCAGCAGTGAGGAATCGAACACAGATACGCAGTATTTT.

The CDR3 coding sequence is TGTGCCAGTATGGGGTTTGGTAGGGGGAGGCAGTTCTTC. Its translation is CASMGFGRGRQFF. The genes are TRBV19 and TRBJ2-1; D might be TRBD1 (6 bases). The CDR3 is made up of 13 amino acids. Between the trimmed V and J ends, which lost 7 bases and 12 bases, there was a span of 19 bases. Germline CDR1 is LNHDA and CDR2 is SQIVND (reference sequence).

The rearrangement joins TRBV13 to TRBJ2-1; the D gene is possibly TRBD2 (6 bases). The CDR3 has 16 amino acids. Trimming took off 5 bases at V and 6 bases at J, with 20 bases between the two ends. Per germline, CDR1 PRHDT and CDR2 FYEKMQ (reference sequence). The CDR3 spells CASSPQSGGRGNEQFF. CDR3 DNA sequence: TGTGCCAGCAGCCCCCAATCAGGAGGGCGGGGCAATGAGCAGTTCTTC.

The gene calls are TRBV9 and TRBJ1-3, with D possibly matching TRBD1 (5 bases). Per the germline V gene, CDR1 is SGDLS and CDR2 is YYNGEE. Trimming stripped 2 bases from V and 2 bases from J, with 8 bases between. CDR3 size: 14 residues. CDR3 bases: TGTGCCAGCAGCGTGCAAGGGGCTGGAAACACCATATATTTT. Its translation is CASSVQGAGNTIYF. Full variable domain (rest looked up from reference TRBV9 and TRBJ1-3): DSGVTQTPKHLITATGQRVTLRCSPRSGDLSVYWYQQSLDQGLQFLIQYYNGEERAKGNILERFSAQQFPDLHSELNLSSLELGDSALYFCASSVQGAGNTIYFGEGSWLTVV.

This clone has a single count. The J gene is TRBJ1-4, the V gene TRBV6-5; 8 bases are a match to TRBD1. This CDR3 region has 14 residues. The V gene end was trimmed by 4 bases and the J gene end by 7 bases; junction bases not matched to a gene: 5. Per the germline V gene, CDR1 is MNHEY and CDR2 is SVGAGI. The CDR3 bases are TGTGCCAGCAGTTGGACAGGGAAGGGTGAAAAACTGTTTTTT. Translation: CASSWTGKGEKLFF.

The chain recombines TRBV13 with TRBJ2-5, with 8 bases identical to TRBD1. The trim removed 5 bases at V and 2 bases at J, leaving 7 bases unmatched. The CDR3 has 15 amino acids. Germline CDR1 is PRHDT and CDR2 is FYEKMQ (reference sequence). In DNA form, the CDR3 reads TGTGCCAGCAGCACTCGGACAGGGCAACAAGAGACCCAGTACTTC. Its protein product is CASSTRTGQQETQYF.